This TCR beta chain was obtained from a study of glioma-infiltrating T cells. Study findings and constraints: Above-expected tissue-blood divergence occurred in all gliomas, most in low-grade ones.

Of note for this clonotype: What it binds is unknown. It may be a read error: a sequence one base away is much more abundant.

CDR1 and CDR2 from the germline V gene are SGHTA and FQGNSA. CDR3 length: 12 amino acids. Amplification of TCR alpha and beta CDR3 regions from RNA used iRepertoire nested multiplex PCR. One-step reverse transcription and amplification started from around 100-400 ng of tissue mRNA or PBMC total RNA. TCRdb redid the calling of the multiplex PCR reads with MiXCR, one entry per CDR3 protein. The sample lists under 200,000 distinct CDR3 sequences, around 45% occurring once. Specimen: glioma tissue, nonneoplastic brain tissue, or PBMCs (not recorded which). This sequence was found in a human donor with low-grade glioma or glioblastoma, undergoing nonglioma brain surgery, or in good health (not recorded which). The chain employs TRBV7-2 and TRBJ2-7; D is ambiguous. DNA of the CDR3: TGTGCCAGCAGTTACAGCTCCTACGAGCGGTACTTC. Amino acids: CASSYSSYERYF.